Each of the 7 T cell receptor beta chains below was sequenced from the same sample in a study of radiotherapy plus CTLA-4 blockade in lung cancer (dated by TCRdb to 2016 to 2018). Receptor amplification or capture employed the immunoSEQ multiplex PCR assay. The table comes from immuneACCESS by way of TCRdb, which keeps in-frame sequences with V and J called. Part of the clones is missing from these tables; in studies checked, under half for an unresolved V gene and the rest for unknown reasons. This sample is represented by tens of thousands of clones; approximately 70% of them were singletons. Together, the top ten hold about 3.7% of the sample. This material consisted of peripheral blood, taken from a patient treated with radiotherapy plus ipilimumab. These receptors all come from a human donor with non-small cell lung cancer who had stable disease on radiotherapy plus ipilimumab.

The chain is built from TRBV19 and TRBJ1-5; 7 bases agree with TRBD1. Looked up from germline, CDR1 is LNHDA and CDR2 is SQIVND (reference sequence). The CDR3 runs to 19 residues. V lost 3 bases, J lost 1 base, and 15 bases stayed unmatched. CDR3 region: CASSMGRQGGVSSNQPQHF. CDR3 nucleotide sequence: TGTGCCAGTAGTATGGGGCGACAGGGTGGAGTCTCAAGCAATCAGCCCCAGCATTTT.

This chain links TRBV7-8 with TRBJ2-7, with D perhaps TRBD1 (6 bases). The germline V gene has CDR1 SGHVS and CDR2 FQNEAQ. V was shortened by 5 bases and J by 5 bases, with 7 bases between the two germline ends. CDR3 length: 11 residues. CDR3 sequence reads: CASSDRNEQYF. In nucleotides, the CDR3 is TGTGCCAGCAGCGACAGGAACGAGCAGTACTTC.

This clone has a handful of counts. The chain employs TRBV30 and TRBJ1-3; D gene unclear. The ends were cut back, 0 bases at V and 0 bases at J, with 15 bases in the middle. The CDR3 has 17 residues. Germline V lookup: CDR1 GTSNPN, CDR2 SVGIG (reference sequence). The CDR3 nucleotides are TGTGCCTGGAGTGTATGGATGGGATTTAGCTCTGGAAACACCATATATTTT. Amino acids: CAWSVWMGFSSGNTIYF. The entire variable domain, with the rest obtained from reference TRBV30 and TRBJ1-3, is as follows: SQTIHQWPATLVQPVGSPLSLECTVEGTSNPNLYWYRQAAGRGLQLLFYSVGIGQISSEVPQNLSASRPQDRQFILSSKKLLLSDSGFYLCAWSVWMGFSSGNTIYFGEGSWLTVV.

The V call is TRBV10-2, the J call TRBJ2-2; possibly TRBD1 for D (5 bases). V lost 3 bases, J lost 6 bases, and 11 bases lay in between. The CDR3 consists of 14 residues. CDR1 is WSHSY and CDR2 is SAAADI in the germline V gene. The CDR3: CASSEGRVAGELFF. The CDR3 DNA reads as TGCGCCAGCAGTGAAGGCAGGGTAGCCGGGGAGCTGTTTTTT.

The chain uses TRBV7-8 and TRBJ1-3; D perhaps matches TRBD1 (5 bases). The CDR3 spans 16 residues. Trimming took 5 bases from V and 0 from J, leaving 14 bases between them. Germline V lookup: CDR1 SGHVS, CDR2 FQNEAQ. The CDR3 spells CASSNMGRRSGNTIYF. DNA for the CDR3: TGTGCCAGCAGCAACATGGGGCGGCGCTCTGGAAACACCATATATTTT.

Only a few counts were recorded for this clone. The chain links TRBV15 to TRBJ1-5; TRBD1 agrees at 8 bases. The germline V gene encodes CDR1 LNHNV and CDR2 YYDKDF (reference sequence). The CDR3 has 15 residues. The V and J ends lost 3 bases and 3 bases, in that order; junction bases with no gene match: 4. The CDR3 nucleotides read TGTGCCACCAGCAGGGAGGACAGGGTCAATCAGCCCCAGCATTTT. Its translation is CATSREDRVNQPQHF.

J is TRBJ2-3 and V is TRBV2; a weak D match, TRBD2 (6 bases). Trimming shortened V by 8 bases and J by 2 bases, and 17 bases separated the two germline ends. The CDR3 loop spans 15 amino acids. Germline V lookup: CDR1 SNHLY, CDR2 FYNNEI. The CDR3 DNA is TGTGCCAGCCGCCACCGGGACTTCCCCACAGATACGCAGTATTTT. Its protein is CASRHRDFPTDTQYF.